The sequence of this T cell receptor beta chain was determined in a study of early T cells in non-severe SARS-CoV-2 infection. Study background: Sequencing targeted bulk RNA from unsorted whole blood, leaving chains unpaired. Whole-study results and caveats: Matching with VDJdb favored anti-spike CD8 responses (missing private and CD4 specificities).

In the library, individual cDNA molecules carried attached unique molecular identifiers. TCRdb passed the 5' RACE reads through MiXCR, listing each CDR3 protein once. The repertoire consists of about 100,000 distinct CDR3 sequences, with less than 15% occurring once and the leading ten covering about 2.3%. Germline values: CDR1 SGDLS, CDR2 YYNGEE. The CDR3 consists of 15 residues. J lost 2 bases, V lost 4 bases, and 8 bases had no gene match. This clonotype was seen ten or more times. Its antigen is unidentified. V and J are TRBV9 and TRBJ2-5, with 7 bases identical to TRBD1. This sequence originates from an adult who was a healthcare worker with PCR-confirmed SARS-CoV-2 infection or an uninfected control (not recorded which). The specimen sequenced was whole blood. The CDR3 reads CASSPLRTGQETQYF. The CDR3 bases are TGTGCCAGCAGCCCCCTAAGGACAGGACAAGAGACCCAGTACTTC.